Shown below are 16 T cell receptor beta chains from a single sample sequenced in a study of T cells in Graves' hyperthyroidism and ophthalmopathy. There were TCR beta CDR3 regions amplified from RNA transcripts. The study used the HTBI primer set for a first-round RT-PCR of the TCR CDR3. Via MiXCR, TCRdb re-called the multiplex PCR reads, giving one row per CDR3 protein. The table shows approximately 690,000 distinct CDR3 sequences, with more than 14% occurring only once. The sample was blood. The receptors here all came from a woman in her fifties or sixties with Graves' ophthalmopathy.

V is TRBV7-9 and J is TRBJ2-7, with D perhaps TRBD2 (5 bases). Germline CDR1 and CDR2: SEHNR and FQNEAQ (reference sequence). The CDR3 contains 15 residues. Trimming removed 2 bases from V and 6 bases from J, with 17 bases in between. The CDR3 nucleotides read TGTGCCAGCAGCTTACGGAGGAGCGGCTCGAGCGAGCAGTACTTC. This encodes CASSLRRSGSSEQYF.

This clonotype was seen many times. The chain is built from TRBV5-1 and TRBJ2-1; 8 bases map to TRBD2. Losses at the gene ends were 3 bases for V and 2 bases for J; bases not matched to a gene: 10. This CDR3 region has 17 residues. CDR1 and CDR2 (germline): SGHRS, YFSETQ. CDR3 coding DNA: TGCGCCAGCAGCTCAGGCGGTACTAGCGGAGCCTACAATGAGCAGTTCTTC. It is translated as CASSSGGTSGAYNEQFF. Complete variable domain (other parts from reference TRBV5-1 and TRBJ2-1): KAGVTQTPRYLIKTRGQQVTLSCSPISGHRSVSWYQQTPGQGLQFLFEYFSETQRNKGNFPGRFSGRQFSNSRSEMNVSTLELGDSALYLCASSSGGTSGAYNEQFFGPGTRLTVL.

This clonotype was picked up many times. The chain employs TRBV24-1 and TRBJ2-2; 9 nucleotides align to TRBD1. The CDR3 sequence is 15 residues long. Germline V CDR1 and CDR2: KGHDR, SFDVKD. The V and J ends lost 4 bases and 2 bases, in that order; junction bases with no gene match: 1. In DNA form, the CDR3 reads TGTGCCACCAGTGAGACAGGGGGAAACACCGGGGAGCTGTTTTTT. Protein sequence: CATSETGGNTGELFF.

The J gene is TRBJ1-2, the V gene TRBV12-3 or TRBV12-4; D ambiguous. With 6 bases removed from V and 5 bases from J, the gap between germline ends came to 7 bases. CDR3 length equals 11 residues. CDR3 sequence: CASRTQYGYTF. The CDR3 nucleotides are TGTGCCAGCAGGACCCAGTATGGCTACACCTTC.

This clonotype has just a few counts. The chain has TRBV9 and TRBJ1-2; 8 nucleotides match TRBD1. The CDR3 sequence is 14 residues long. V trimming: 5 bases; J trimming: 1 base; junction bases outside the gene matches: 4. Per germline, CDR1 SGDLS and CDR2 YYNGEE. The chain's CDR3 is CASRAGGGNYGYTF. The CDR3 DNA sequence: TGTGCCAGCAGGGCAGGGGGCGGTAACTATGGCTACACCTTC.

This clonotype was seen at least ten times. The rearrangement uses TRBV2 and TRBJ2-7; TRBD2 aligns across 7 bases. Germline CDR1 reads SNHLY; CDR2 reads FYNNEI. V lost 6 bases to trimming and J lost 6 bases; unmatched junction nucleotides: 8. This CDR3 comprises 13 residues. CDR3 protein: CASRQTSWSEQYF. The DNA for the CDR3 is TGTGCCAGCAGACAGACTAGCTGGAGCGAGCAGTACTTC.

This clonotype occurred many times. This chain links TRBV27 with TRBJ1-5; D unclear. V was cut by 5 bases and J by 7 bases, with 12 bases left in between. Germline V CDR1 and CDR2: MNHEY, SMNVEV (reference sequence). The CDR3 runs to 13 residues. CDR3 region: CASSPLSGQPQHF. The CDR3 DNA sequence: TGTGCCAGCAGTCCCCTCTCGGGGCAGCCCCAGCATTTT.

V gene TRBV28 combines with J gene TRBJ2-3; TRBD2 matches 9 bases. The trim removed 4 bases at V and 4 bases at J, leaving 15 bases unmatched. The CDR3 extends over 18 amino acids. CDR1 and CDR2 (germline): MDHEN, SYDVKM. CDR3 amino acids: CASSSKARGLAISDTQYF. CDR3 in DNA: TGTGCCAGCAGTTCCAAAGCGAGGGGACTAGCAATCTCAGATACGCAGTATTTT.

This clonotype occurred a few times. The chain links TRBV20-1 to TRBJ1-3; D not resolved. There are 13 residues in the CDR3. Deletions cut 5 bases from V and 0 bases from J, with 8 bases between. Germline loops: CDR1 DFQATT, CDR2 SNEGSKA (reference sequence). The CDR3 region is CSAPTHSGNTIYF. CDR3 in DNA: TGCAGTGCTCCTACACACTCTGGAAACACCATATATTTT.

This clonotype has ten or more counts. This chain's CDR3 is CASSFRIGQPQHF. The CDR3 nucleotides are TGTGCCAGCAGTTTCCGTATCGGCCAGCCCCAGCATTTT. The rearrangement joins TRBV28 to TRBJ1-5; D call uncertain. This CDR3 has 13 amino acids. Germline V lookup: CDR1 MDHEN, CDR2 SYDVKM. V lost 3 bases and J lost 7, with 10 bases in between. Looking up the rest from reference TRBV28 and TRBJ1-5 gives the full variable domain: DVKVTQSSRYLVKRTGEKVFLECVQDMDHENMFWYRQDPGLGLRLIYFSYDVKMKEKGDIPEGYSVSREKKERFSLILESASTNQTSMYLCASSFRIGQPQHFGDGTRLSIL.

This clonotype was seen many times. The rearrangement uses TRBV28 and TRBJ1-2; TRBD1 matches at 7 bases. This CDR3 spans 14 amino acids. Germline lookup yields CDR1 MDHEN and CDR2 SYDVKM. Germline trimming cut 6 bases from V and 5 bases from J; bases unmatched to any gene: 9. CDR3 protein: CASRTTGQRYGYTF. CDR3 nucleotide sequence: TGTGCCAGCAGGACAACGGGACAGCGGTATGGCTACACCTTC.

The J gene is TRBJ1-5, the V gene TRBV3-1; D is unclear. This CDR3 is built from 15 residues. V lost 0 bases and J 7 bases, leaving 13 bases between the germline ends. Germline V CDR1 and CDR2: LGHDT, YNNKEL (reference sequence). The CDR3 nucleotides read TGTGCCAGCAGCCAAGATTTCGGGGTAGGCCAGCCCCAGCATTTT. This encodes CASSQDFGVGQPQHF.

This clonotype was observed many times. V is TRBV30 and J is TRBJ2-5; D is possibly TRBD2 (6 bases). The germline CDR1 and CDR2 sequences are GTSNPN and SVGIG (reference sequence). Trimming pared 5 bases from V and 5 bases from J, leaving 9 bases between. The CDR3 extends over 11 amino acids. The CDR3 sequence: CAWWGEETQYF. The CDR3 coding sequence is TGTGCCTGGTGGGGGGAGGAGACCCAGTACTTC.

The sample holds many counts of this clonotype. The rearrangement uses TRBV28 and TRBJ2-7; 9 nucleotides agree with TRBD2. V lost 5 bases and J lost 1; bases outside the gene matches: 6. Germline V lookup: CDR1 MDHEN, CDR2 SYDVKM. The CDR3 extends over 15 amino acids. CDR3 residues: CASSLIAGASYEQYF. CDR3 sequence (DNA): TGTGCCAGCAGTCTAATAGCGGGAGCATCCTACGAGCAGTACTTC.

This clonotype was found many times. CDR3 in amino acids: CATDRGGPYEQYF. CDR3 nucleotides: TGTGCCACCGACAGGGGAGGCCCCTACGAGCAGTACTTC. The chain carries TRBV28 and TRBJ2-7, with 8 bases aligning to TRBD1. Germline trimming cut 10 bases from V and 2 bases from J; bases unmatched to any gene: 7. Germline V gene data show CDR1 as MDHEN and CDR2 as SYDVKM. This CDR3 comprises 13 residues.

This clonotype was detected many times. The chain has TRBV7-9 and TRBJ2-3; TRBD1 agrees at 8 bases. Germline values: CDR1 SEHNR, CDR2 FQNEAQ (reference sequence). J gave up 2 bases and V 5 bases, and 3 bases lay outside the gene matches. CDR3 length equals 14 residues. The CDR3 spells CASSRQGYTDTQYF. The CDR3 DNA reads as TGTGCCAGCAGCCGACAGGGGTACACAGATACGCAGTATTTT.